Listed here are 27 T cell receptor beta chains from one sample, sequenced in a study of T cell changes during pregnancy in multiple sclerosis. Sequenced by immunoSEQ multiplex PCR; TCRdb stores in-frame clones only, minus some. The profile shows around 80,000 clones, around 90% of them singletons. Source: peripheral blood, taken before pregnancy. All receptors come from a female donor with multiple sclerosis, enrolled in a pregnancy study.

The chain recombines TRBV27 with TRBJ1-4, with unresolved D. V was shortened by 4 bases and J by 4 bases, with 10 bases between the two germline ends. The germline V gene encodes CDR1 MNHEY and CDR2 SMNVEV (reference sequence). This CDR3 has 14 amino acids. CDR3 amino acids: CASSSGSLNEKLFF. The CDR3 coding sequence is TGTGCCAGCAGTTCAGGCAGCCTTAATGAAAAACTGTTTTTT.

This clone was recorded a few times. This chain connects TRBV4-1 to TRBJ1-4; possibly TRBD1 for D (6 bases). V lost 3 bases and J lost 8, with 10 bases in between. This CDR3 contains 13 residues. Germline-derived CDR1 and CDR2 are MGHRA and YSYEKL. The CDR3 is CASSQDSEEKLFF. The CDR3 DNA reads as TGCGCCAGCAGCCAGGACAGTGAGGAAAAACTGTTTTTT.

This chain uses TRBV7-9 with TRBJ2-1; 8 bases fit TRBD2. Germline values: CDR1 SEHNR, CDR2 FQNEAQ (reference sequence). The CDR3 loop spans 18 amino acids. V dropped 3 bases and J dropped 9; count of bases not matched to a gene: 19. The CDR3 bases are TGTGCCAGCAGCTTGAGGGTAGCGCGGGGGGCCCTCAAATCTGAGCAGTTCTTC. Translation gives CASSLRVARGALKSEQFF. The whole variable domain, remainder taken from reference TRBV7-9 and TRBJ2-1, is DTGVSQNPRHKITKRGQNVTFRCDPISEHNRLYWYRQTLGQGPEFLTYFQNEAQLEKSRLLSDRFSAERPKGSFSTLEIQRTEQGDSAMYLCASSLRVARGALKSEQFFGPGTRLTVL.

The chain employs TRBV7-3 and TRBJ1-1, with D possibly being TRBD1 (6 bases). The V end was cut by 4 bases, the J end by 1 base, with 10 bases between. The length of the CDR3 is 14 residues. The germline gives CDR1 SGHTA, CDR2 FQGTGA. CDR3 in amino acids: CASSYGGANTEAFF. The CDR3 DNA reads as TGTGCCAGCAGCTACGGGGGGGCGAACACTGAAGCTTTCTTT.

The CDR3 DNA follows: TGTGCCAGCAGCTTCAAGCGTCGGGAAGAGCAGTACTTC. Its translation is CASSFKRREEQYF. The chain uses TRBV7-2 and TRBJ2-7; maybe TRBD2 (5 bases). CDR1 is SGHTA and CDR2 is FQGNSA in the germline V gene. The CDR3 has 13 amino acids. Trimming cost V 3 bases and J 7 bases, with 13 bases left between them.

The chain employs TRBV19 and TRBJ1-4; D unclear. The CDR3 has 15 amino acids. Trimming left V 3 bases short and J 3 bases short, with 11 bases between. CDR1 is LNHDA and CDR2 is SQIVND in the germline V gene (reference sequence). DNA of the CDR3: TGTGCCAGTAGTATGAGCAAGTATTCTAATGAAAAACTGTTTTTT. Protein product: CASSMSKYSNEKLFF. The full variable domain, with the rest looked up from reference TRBV19 and TRBJ1-4, is DGGITQSPKYLFRKEGQNVTLSCEQNLNHDAMYWYRQDPGQGLRLIYYSQIVNDFQKGDIAEGYSVSREKKESFPLTVTSAQKNPTAFYLCASSMSKYSNEKLFFGSGTQLSVL.

This chain connects TRBV7-8 to TRBJ1-5, with unresolved D. The germline CDR1 and CDR2 sequences are SGHVS and FQNEAQ. Trimming pared 1 base from V and 4 bases from J, leaving 5 bases between. This CDR3 region has 13 residues. The CDR3 protein is CASSLGTNQPQHF. The CDR3, as DNA: TGTGCCAGCAGCTTAGGGACTAATCAGCCCCAGCATTTT.

This rearrangement joins TRBV27 to TRBJ2-2, with TRBD2 identical over 15 bases. The junction had 13 bases not matched to a gene; V was cut back by 7 bases and J by 4 bases. CDR3 length: 19 residues. CDR1 and CDR2 (germline): MNHEY, SMNVEV (reference sequence). The CDR3 DNA follows: TGTGCCAGCACCTATTTCGGACTAGCGGGGGGGCAGGTCACCGGGGAGCTGTTTTTT. It yields the protein CASTYFGLAGGQVTGELFF.

The chain joins TRBV18 to TRBJ2-3, with D maybe TRBD1 (6 bases). Germline CDR1 KGHSH, CDR2 LQKENI. This CDR3 comprises 15 residues. V was shortened by 5 bases and J by 0 bases, with 12 bases between the two germline ends. CDR3 in amino acids: CASSATGASTDTQYF. As DNA, the CDR3 is TGTGCCAGCTCAGCGACAGGAGCTAGCACAGATACGCAGTATTTT. The full variable domain, its missing parts supplied by reference TRBV18 and TRBJ2-3, is NAGVMQNPRHLVRRRGQEARLRCSPMKGHSHVYWYRQLPEEGLKFMVYLQKENIIDESGMPKERFSAEFPKEGPSILRIQQVVRGDSAAYFCASSATGASTDTQYFGPGTRLTVL.

The chain employs TRBV7-3 and TRBJ1-2, with D maybe TRBD1 (6 bases). Looked up from germline, CDR1 is SGHTA and CDR2 is FQGTGA. Trimming took 5 bases from V and 6 from J, leaving 22 bases between them. The CDR3 spans 16 residues. The CDR3 spells CASSPSPLQGFHGYTF. The CDR3 coding sequence is TGTGCCAGCAGCCCCTCTCCCCTACAGGGTTTCCATGGCTACACCTTC.

This rearrangement joins TRBV5-1 to TRBJ1-1, with 9 positions matching TRBD1. Germline CDR1 is SGHRS and CDR2 is YFSETQ. The CDR3 has 17 amino acids. Trimming took 4 bases from V and 0 from J; bases not matched to a gene: 10. CDR3 in DNA: TGCGCCAGCAGCCGCGGACAGGGGAAGGGGATGAACACTGAAGCTTTCTTT. Protein: CASSRGQGKGMNTEAFF.

This clone was seen once. The chain is built from TRBV14 and TRBJ2-7; 7 bases agree with TRBD1. Germline CDR1 reads SGHDN; CDR2 reads FVKESK. V dropped 0 bases and J dropped 2; count of bases not matched to a gene: 16. The CDR3 covers 19 residues. CDR3 in DNA: TGTGCCAGCAGCCAAGATCTCGTGACAGGGACCGTTAACACCTACGAGCAGTACTTC. It translates to CASSQDLVTGTVNTYEQYF. The full variable domain, with the rest looked up from reference TRBV14 and TRBJ2-7, is EAGVTQFPSHSVIEKGQTVTLRCDPISGHDNLYWYRRVMGKEIKFLLHFVKESKQDESGMPNNRFLAERTGGTYSTLKVQPAELEDSGVYFCASSQDLVTGTVNTYEQYFGPGTRLTVT.

This chain joins TRBV12-5 and TRBJ2-7; D is possibly TRBD2 (6 bases). The CDR3 runs to 14 residues. Germline V gives CDR1 LGHNT, CDR2 FRNRAP. V was clipped by 5 bases and J by 5 bases, with 16 bases between them. The CDR3 nucleotides read TGTGCTAGTGGTCCGAAGGGCGGGGAGAACGAGCAGTACTTC. Translation gives CASGPKGGENEQYF. Full variable domain (outside the CDR3, taken from reference TRBV12-5 and TRBJ2-7): DARVTQTPRHKVTEMGQEVTMRCQPILGHNTVFWYRQTMMQGLELLAYFRNRAPLDDSGMPKDRFSAEMPDATLATLKIQPSEPRDSAVYFCASGPKGGENEQYFGPGTRLTVT.

This clone was seen just once. This sequence joins TRBV9 and TRBJ2-1, with D possibly matching TRBD2 (5 bases). V was trimmed by 4 bases and J by 0 bases, leaving 11 bases between them. Germline CDR1 and CDR2: SGDLS and YYNGEE. This CDR3 spans 15 amino acids. The CDR3 sequence: CASSILGSSYNEQFF. The DNA of the CDR3 is TGTGCCAGCAGCATCCTGGGGAGCTCCTACAATGAGCAGTTCTTC.

This CDR3 is CASSLVARGPGEQFF. CDR3 DNA sequence: TGTGCCAGCAGCCTGGTGGCCAGGGGGCCGGGTGAGCAGTTCTTC. V and J are TRBV7-3 and TRBJ2-1; 8 bases match TRBD1. The CDR3 spans 15 residues. Germline loops: CDR1 SGHTA, CDR2 FQGTGA. V lost 5 bases, J lost 9 bases, and 12 bases stayed unmatched. Full variable domain (missing parts from reference TRBV7-3 and TRBJ2-1): GAGVSQTPSNKVTEKGKYVELRCDPISGHTALYWYRQSLGQGPEFLIYFQGTGAADDSGLPNDRFFAVRPEGSVSTLKIQRTERGDSAVYLCASSLVARGPGEQFFGPGTRLTVL.

This chain connects TRBV2 to TRBJ2-5; 8 bases match TRBD1. V was pared by 3 bases and J by 5 bases, with 5 bases of the junction left unmatched. Germline V CDR1 and CDR2: SNHLY, FYNNEI. This CDR3 has 14 amino acids. The CDR3 sequence: CASSDWTGWETQYF. The DNA for the CDR3 is TGTGCCAGCAGTGATTGGACAGGGTGGGAGACCCAGTACTTC.

The chain recombines TRBV18 with TRBJ2-1, with a weak D call TRBD1 (5 bases). The germline V gene encodes CDR1 KGHSH and CDR2 LQKENI. The CDR3 sequence is 16 residues long. Between the trimmed V and J ends, which lost 4 bases and 3 bases, there was a span of 16 bases. The DNA of the CDR3 is TGTGCCAGCTCACGACCCAGGGTGCCTGGCTACAATGAGCAGTTCTTC. Residues: CASSRPRVPGYNEQFF.

The chain carries TRBV18 and TRBJ1-1; D not resolved. There are 13 residues in the CDR3. Germline V gene lookup returns CDR1 KGHSH and CDR2 LQKENI. Trimming removed 3 bases at V and 10 bases at J, with 15 bases between. The CDR3 nucleotides are TGTGCCAGCTCACCGGACTGGGTGGGAGGAGCTTTCTTT. Translating gives CASSPDWVGGAFF.

The gene calls are TRBV5-1 and TRBJ2-1, with 15 bases matching TRBD2. The CDR3 length is 15 residues. Germline CDR1 is SGHRS and CDR2 is YFSETQ. V lost 4 bases to trimming and J lost 10 bases; unmatched junction nucleotides: 6. This chain's CDR3 is CASSLPGLAGGEQFF. The CDR3 DNA follows: TGCGCCAGCAGCCTGCCGGGACTAGCGGGGGGCGAGCAGTTCTTC.

The V and J genes are TRBV25-1 and TRBJ1-2, with 9 bases that match TRBD1. The CDR3 has 13 amino acids. CDR1 is MGHDK and CDR2 is SYGVNS in the germline V gene. V lost 6 bases, J lost 7 bases, and 6 bases stayed unmatched. The CDR3 bases are TGTGCCAGCAGATTACAGGGGGCGGGTGGCTACACCTTC. Translating it yields CASRLQGAGGYTF.

The chain links TRBV4-1 to TRBJ2-4; 11 bases map to TRBD2. Germline CDR1 MGHRA, CDR2 YSYEKL. After removal of 4 bases from V and 1 base from J, the junction contained 9 bases not matched to a gene. The CDR3 totals 18 residues. The CDR3, as DNA: TGCGCCAGCAGCCCCGGCCTAGCGGGGGGTAGGGCCAAAAACATTCAGTACTTC. Residues: CASSPGLAGGRAKNIQYF.

This rearrangement joins TRBV7-2 to TRBJ2-2; D perhaps matches TRBD2 (5 bases). Germline lookup yields CDR1 SGHTA and CDR2 FQGNSA. The CDR3 covers 15 residues. V was pared by 2 bases and J by 4 bases, with 11 bases between. The CDR3: CASSLPKRPTGELFF. Here the CDR3 DNA reads TGTGCCAGCAGCTTACCCAAGCGGCCCACCGGGGAGCTGTTTTTT.

The genes are TRBV27 and TRBJ2-3, with TRBD2 matching over 9 bases. Germline CDR1 is MNHEY and CDR2 is SMNVEV (reference sequence). V dropped 0 bases and J dropped 0; count of bases not matched to a gene: 16. This CDR3 has 21 amino acids. The CDR3 sequence is CASSLSGMSGGFSSSTDTQYF. The CDR3 nucleotides read TGTGCCAGCAGTTTATCTGGGATGAGCGGGGGGTTCAGTTCTAGCACAGATACGCAGTATTTT.

V is TRBV9 and J is TRBJ2-3; D is possibly TRBD2 (7 bases). CDR1 and CDR2 from the germline V gene are SGDLS and YYNGEE. The CDR3 contains 12 residues. V was cut by 3 bases and J by 8 bases, with 10 bases left in between. The CDR3 DNA sequence: TGTGCCAGCAGCGCTAGGGGGGGTACGCAGTATTTT. The encoded protein is CASSARGGTQYF.

The J gene is TRBJ2-6, the V gene TRBV5-5; tentative D call: TRBD2 (6 bases). Germline CDR1 reads SGHKS; CDR2 reads YYEKEE (reference sequence). This CDR3 is 19 amino acids long. The ends were cut back, 2 bases at V and 0 bases at J, with 18 bases in the middle. For the CDR3, the DNA is TGTGCCAGCAGCTTCGGTATTGTAGCGGTGAGCTCTGGGGCCAACGTCCTGACTTTC. Its protein is CASSFGIVAVSSGANVLTF. Filled out from reference TRBV5-5 and TRBJ2-6, the complete variable domain reads DAGVTQSPTHLIKTRGQQVTLRCSPISGHKSVSWYQQVLGQGPQFIFQYYEKEERGRGNFPDRFSARQFPNYSSELNVNALLLGDSALYLCASSFGIVAVSSGANVLTFGAGSRLTVL.

This chain connects TRBV10-3 to TRBJ1-2; D perhaps matches TRBD1 (5 bases). The CDR3 spans 16 residues. V was shortened by 0 bases and J by 3 bases, with 14 bases between the two germline ends. CDR1 is ENHRY and CDR2 is SYGVKD in the germline V gene. The CDR3, as DNA: TGTGCCATCAGTGAGTCGTTTGGGGCTCGATACTATGGCTACACCTTC. Translating it yields CAISESFGARYYGYTF.

The chain employs TRBV15 and TRBJ2-1; no clear D. The germline CDR1 and CDR2 sequences are LNHNV and YYDKDF (reference sequence). The CDR3 is 13 residues long. Trimming took 0 bases from V and 7 from J, leaving 7 bases between them. CDR3 coding DNA: TGTGCCACCAGCAGAGACTTCCCTAATGAGCAGTTCTTC. It specifies CATSRDFPNEQFF.